The sequence of this T cell receptor beta chain was determined in a study of control samples from healthy donors and cancer patients (dated by TCRdb to about 2020). This clone was seen a single time. Its antigen is still unknown. No base-level quality is on record; no much larger clone is a single base apart. Library generation was performed with the immunoSEQ multiplex PCR assay. What TCRdb holds here is the immuneACCESS table cut down to in-frame rearrangements. Part of the clones is not present; checked against another copy, under half of the missing clones reflect an unresolved V gene, and the others are unexplained. Here the sample has 180,000 or so clones; roughly 95% occur a single time. The ten top clones hold about 4% of the sample. The CDR3 has 18 amino acids, counting the end cysteine and phenylalanine. CDR3 DNA is the only sequence kept; it has 54 bases, read in frame from the first base.

The source is a woman between 55 and 75 years old in good health. This sequence uses TRBV12-2 and TRBJ1-1. TRBV12-2 is listed as a pseudogene. Sample: blood. CDR3 protein: CASRPGTGGKAGNTEAFF. The nucleotides are TGTGCAAGTCGCCCAGGGACGGGGGGCAAGGCGGGGAACACTGAAGCTTTCTTT.